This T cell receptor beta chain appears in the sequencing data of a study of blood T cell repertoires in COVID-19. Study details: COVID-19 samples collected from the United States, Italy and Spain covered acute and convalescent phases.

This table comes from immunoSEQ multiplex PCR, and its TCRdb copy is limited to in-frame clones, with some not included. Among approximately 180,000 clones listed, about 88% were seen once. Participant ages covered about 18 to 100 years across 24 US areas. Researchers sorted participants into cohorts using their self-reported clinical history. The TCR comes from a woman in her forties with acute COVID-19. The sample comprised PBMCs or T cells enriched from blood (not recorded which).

The CDR3 is CASSFSSGTEAFF. CDR3 DNA sequence: TGCGCCAGCAGCTTTTCTTCGGGCACTGAAGCTTTCTTT. J is TRBJ1-1 and V is TRBV5-1; D gene unclear. This CDR3 is 13 amino acids long. The germline gives CDR1 SGHRS, CDR2 YFSETQ. Trimming took 2 bases from V and 4 from J, leaving 9 bases between them. Supplemented by reference TRBV5-1 and TRBJ1-1, the full variable domain reads KAGVTQTPRYLIKTRGQQVTLSCSPISGHRSVSWYQQTPGQGLQFLFEYFSETQRNKGNFPGRFSGRQFSNSRSEMNVSTLELGDSALYLCASSFSSGTEAFFGQGTRLTVV.